Below are 24 T cell receptor beta chains sequenced from a single sample in a study of breast tumors, draining lymph nodes, adjacent tissues. MiXCR, run by TCRdb on the multiplex PCR reads, gives a single entry per CDR3 protein. The sample shows some 170,000 distinct CDR3 sequences, about 30% of them seen only once. Breast cancer patients provided tissue from their axillary draining lymph nodes. Sequenced input: axillary lymph node tissue. These TCRs come from a female donor with breast cancer. Some clones in this sample may be carry-over from other donors' samples.

Regarding this clonotype: The junction shows a germline mismatch at one end, possibly a read error. V is TRBV20-1 and J is TRBJ2-1; D not resolved. CDR1 and CDR2 from the germline V gene are DFQATT and SNEGSKA (reference sequence). The CDR3 has 10 amino acids. The CDR3 loop is CSAPYNEQSF. The CDR3 nucleotides read TGCAGTGCCCCCTATAATGAGCAGTCCTTC.

This clonotype occurred many times. The J gene is TRBJ2-2, the V gene TRBV20-1; D could derive from TRBD1 or TRBD2 (5 bases each). Trimming removed 1 base from V and 0 bases from J, with 9 bases in between. The CDR3 sequence is 15 residues long. Germline loops: CDR1 DFQATT, CDR2 SNEGSKA (reference sequence). The CDR3 coding sequence is TGCAGTGCTAGAGCGGGGACCGCGAACACCGGGGAGCTGTTTTTT. Translation: CSARAGTANTGELFF.

Concerning this clonotype itself: The junction differs from germline at one of its ends, possibly a read error. The J gene is TRBJ1-5, the V gene TRBV24-1; 7 nucleotides line up with TRBD1. The CDR3 loop spans 14 amino acids. CDR1 and CDR2 (germline): KGHDR, SFDVKD. CDR3 in DNA: TGTGCCACCAGTGATCTTGACAGGGATCAGCCCCTGCATTTT. Encoded protein: CATSDLDRDQPLHF.

This clonotype was observed a single time. V usage is TRBV7-8 and J usage is TRBJ1-2; D may be TRBD1 (5 bases). V lost 3 bases to trimming and J lost 4 bases, with 18 bases between them. There are 16 residues in the CDR3. CDR1 and CDR2 (germline): SGHVS, FQNEAQ. CDR3 bases: TGTGCCAGCAGCTTCGGGGGGTCGAGCGCCCTCTATGGCTACACCTTC. Protein product: CASSFGGSSALYGYTF. Together with reference TRBV7-8 and TRBJ1-2, the CDR3 gives the full variable domain: GAGVSQSPRYKVAKRGQDVALRCDPISGHVSLFWYQQALGQGPEFLTYFQNEAQLDKSGLPSDRFFAERPEGSVSTLKIQRTQQEDSAVYLCASSFGGSSALYGYTFGSGTRLTVV.

With respect to this clonotype: An end of the junction does not agree with germline; a read error may underlie this. The V and J genes are TRBV19 and TRBJ2-2, with D perhaps TRBD1 (6 bases). The germline V gene has CDR1 LNHDA and CDR2 SQIVND (reference sequence). The CDR3 runs to 14 residues. The CDR3 loop reads CAGSVTGNTGELSF. As DNA, the CDR3 is TGTGCCGGTAGTGTTACAGGGAACACCGGGGAGCTGTCTTTT.

This clonotype was observed many times. The junction and the germline gene differ at one end; a read error may be behind it. The chain uses TRBV6-5 and TRBJ2-5, with TRBD1 matching 10 bases. The germline V gene has CDR1 MNHEY and CDR2 SVGAGI. This CDR3 comprises 18 residues. The CDR3 bases are TGTGCCAGCAGTCACTCCCCTACCTTGGGACAGGGGAAAGAGACCCAGTACTTC. Its translation is CASSHSPTLGQGKETQYF.

This clonotype was observed at least ten times. This chain connects TRBV6-1 to TRBJ1-5; maybe TRBD1 (6 bases). V was pared by 7 bases and J by 3 bases, with 13 bases between. The CDR3 totals 14 residues. Germline-derived CDR1 and CDR2 are MNHNS and SASEGT. The CDR3 sequence: CASTQNRVNQPQHF. DNA for the CDR3: TGTGCCAGCACCCAGAACAGGGTCAATCAGCCCCAGCATTTT.

This clonotype was found a few times. Compared with germline, one end of the junction differs, possibly owing to a read error. This chain uses TRBV6-5 with TRBJ1-5, with D hard to call. The CDR3 spans 14 residues. The germline CDR1 and CDR2 sequences are MNHEY and SVGAGI. Here the CDR3 reads CASRWTEMNRPQHF. The DNA of the CDR3 is TGTGCCAGCAGGTGGACGGAGATGAATCGGCCCCAGCATTTT.

This rearrangement joins TRBV9 to TRBJ2-3, with 8 bases identical to TRBD1. CDR1 SGDLS and CDR2 YYNGEE come from the germline V gene. V lost 0 bases and J lost 1; bases outside the gene matches: 1. The CDR3 runs to 15 residues. The CDR3 nucleotides read TGTGCCAGCAGCGTAGAGGACAGGGGCACAGATACGCAGTATTTT. This encodes CASSVEDRGTDTQYF.

In this sample, this clonotype turned up a few times. The V call is TRBV6-1, the J call TRBJ2-7; D is possibly TRBD2 (7 bases). The CDR3 contains 16 residues. V was clipped by 4 bases and J by 9 bases, with 25 bases between them. The germline gives CDR1 MNHNS, CDR2 SASEGT. CDR3 in amino acids: CASSAERGGARRGQYF. DNA for the CDR3: TGTGCCAGCAGTGCAGAGAGGGGGGGGGCGAGGCGAGGGCAGTACTTC.

In its sample, this clonotype was seen many times. The J gene is TRBJ1-4, the V gene TRBV4-1, with a weak D call TRBD1 (6 bases). This CDR3 comprises 17 residues. V lost 0 bases to trimming and J lost 2 bases, with 13 bases between them. Germline V gene lookup returns CDR1 MGHRA and CDR2 YSYEKL. The CDR3 coding sequence is TGCGCCAGCAGCCAAGAGGACAGAGGGTTTACTAATGAAAAACTGTTTTTT. It codes for CASSQEDRGFTNEKLFF.

Ten or more counts support this clonotype. The chain is built from TRBV7-9 and TRBJ2-7; TRBD2 agrees at 12 bases. CDR3 length equals 15 residues. Germline CDR1 SEHNR, CDR2 FQNEAQ (reference sequence). V trimming: 5 bases; J trimming: 5 bases; junction bases outside the gene matches: 7. CDR3 loop: CASSRASGGAHEQYF. The CDR3 DNA reads as TGTGCCAGCAGCCGCGCTAGCGGGGGGGCACACGAGCAGTACTTC.

This clonotype was picked up many times. This sequence joins TRBV9 and TRBJ2-2, with 7 nucleotides matching TRBD2. CDR1 is SGDLS and CDR2 is YYNGEE in the germline V gene. With 4 bases clipped from V and 5 bases from J, the junction kept 8 bases outside the gene matches. CDR3 length: 15 residues. Here the CDR3 reads CASSPSAGKTGELFF. Here the CDR3 DNA reads TGTGCCAGCAGCCCCTCAGCGGGGAAGACCGGGGAGCTGTTTTTT.

With respect to this clonotype: A much larger clone lies one base from this, so it may be a read error. The chain is built from TRBV6-2 or TRBV6-3 and TRBJ2-7; a weak D match, TRBD1 (6 bases). CDR1 and CDR2 from the germline V gene are MNHEY and SVGEGT. V lost 6 bases and J lost 7, with 13 bases in between. CDR3 length: 12 amino acids. In DNA form, the CDR3 reads TGTGCCAGCAGGCCCAGGGGTTGGGAGCAGTACTTC. Its translation: CASRPRGWEQYF.

This clonotype was seen many times. The V gene is TRBV28, the J gene TRBJ1-2; D gene uncertain. The CDR3 extends over 13 amino acids. Per germline, CDR1 MDHEN and CDR2 SYDVKM. V was trimmed by 2 bases and J by 7 bases, leaving 11 bases between them. This chain's CDR3 is CASSLVAGGGYTF. CDR3 bases: TGTGCCAGCAGTTTAGTGGCTGGCGGTGGCTACACCTTC.

This clonotype was counted between two and nine times. The junction departs from germline at one end; a sequencing error may be responsible. The chain combines TRBV7-9 with TRBJ2-5; the match to TRBD2 covers 14 bases. There are 13 residues in the CDR3. Germline CDR1 is SEHNR and CDR2 is FQNEAQ (reference sequence). The CDR3 bases are TGCGCCACCCGGGGACTAGCGGGAGAGGCCCAGTACTTC. This translates into CATRGLAGEAQYF.

This clonotype turned up a few times. A much larger clone is a single base away; this may be a read error. V and J are TRBV20-1 and TRBJ1-5; D is possibly TRBD1 (6 bases). Per the germline V gene, CDR1 is DFQATT and CDR2 is SNEGSKA (reference sequence). Trimming cost V 5 bases and J 6 bases, with 20 bases left between them. This CDR3 has 15 residues. The chain's CDR3 is CSAEQGLGNTQPQHF. CDR3 DNA sequence: TGCAGTGCTGAACAGGGTCTCGGGAACACTCAGCCCCAGCATTTT.

The chain is built from TRBV6-6 and TRBJ2-3; D may correspond to TRBD1 or TRBD2 (5 bases each). The V end lost 2 bases, the J end lost 11 bases, and 14 bases lay between the germline ends. The CDR3 covers 13 residues. From germline, CDR1 is MNHNY and CDR2 SVGAGI (reference sequence). DNA of the CDR3: TGTGCCAGCAGTTACGTACGGGACGGTGAGCAGTATTTT. This gives the protein CASSYVRDGEQYF.

This clonotype was observed many times. The chain links TRBV20-1 to TRBJ2-1, with D uncertain. From germline, CDR1 is DFQATT and CDR2 SNEGSKA (reference sequence). The V end lost 5 bases, the J end lost 5 bases, and 10 bases lay between the germline ends. The CDR3 loop spans 12 amino acids. CDR3 DNA sequence: TGCAGTGCTCGGACCCGGCACAATGAGCAGTTCTTC. Amino acid sequence: CSARTRHNEQFF.

The table lists this clonotype with many counts. The rearrangement uses TRBV27 and TRBJ2-3; no clear D. In germline, CDR1 is MNHEY, CDR2 SMNVEV (reference sequence). Trimming pared 6 bases from V and 10 bases from J, leaving 17 bases between. This CDR3 comprises 13 residues. The CDR3 sequence is CASSLTPPPPQYF. For the CDR3, the DNA is TGTGCCAGCAGCCTCACCCCCCCTCCTCCGCAGTATTTT.

There are many counts of this clonotype. This chain connects TRBV19 to TRBJ1-5, with D unclear. Deletions cut 3 bases from V and 6 bases from J, with 12 bases between. Germline CDR1 reads LNHDA; CDR2 reads SQIVND (reference sequence). The CDR3 sequence is 14 residues long. CDR3 residues: CASSMYSPLQPQHF. For the CDR3, the DNA is TGTGCCAGTAGTATGTACAGCCCTCTTCAGCCCCAGCATTTT.

To note about this clonotype: A single base separates this from a much larger clone, so it may be a read error. The V and J genes are TRBV3-1 and TRBJ2-7; 7 bases match TRBD1. The CDR3 extends over 17 amino acids. V dropped 0 bases and J dropped 6; count of bases not matched to a gene: 14. The V gene's germline CDR1 is LGHDT and CDR2 YNNKEL (reference sequence). CDR3 protein: CASSQDNWDRGPCEQYF. DNA of the CDR3: TGTGCCAGCAGCCAAGATAATTGGGACAGAGGGCCCTGCGAGCAGTACTTC.

This clonotype was detected ten times or more. The chain employs TRBV7-3 and TRBJ2-1; 11 nucleotides line up with TRBD1. Germline CDR1 SGHTA, CDR2 FQGTGA. This CDR3 spans 18 amino acids. The V gene end was trimmed by 0 bases and the J gene end by 2 bases; junction bases not matched to a gene: 6. This CDR3 reads CASSLTVLGQGAYNEQFF. CDR3 bases: TGTGCCAGCAGCTTAACGGTGCTGGGACAGGGGGCCTACAATGAGCAGTTCTTC.

The sample holds a few counts of this clonotype. Possible read error: a much larger clone is one base away. The chain combines TRBV28 with TRBJ2-7; D perhaps matches TRBD2 (5 bases). The CDR3 covers 11 residues. Germline values: CDR1 MDHEN, CDR2 SYDVKM. CDR3 sequence reads: CAGSWENEQYF. For the CDR3, the DNA is TGTGCCGGCAGCTGGGAGAACGAGCAGTACTTC.